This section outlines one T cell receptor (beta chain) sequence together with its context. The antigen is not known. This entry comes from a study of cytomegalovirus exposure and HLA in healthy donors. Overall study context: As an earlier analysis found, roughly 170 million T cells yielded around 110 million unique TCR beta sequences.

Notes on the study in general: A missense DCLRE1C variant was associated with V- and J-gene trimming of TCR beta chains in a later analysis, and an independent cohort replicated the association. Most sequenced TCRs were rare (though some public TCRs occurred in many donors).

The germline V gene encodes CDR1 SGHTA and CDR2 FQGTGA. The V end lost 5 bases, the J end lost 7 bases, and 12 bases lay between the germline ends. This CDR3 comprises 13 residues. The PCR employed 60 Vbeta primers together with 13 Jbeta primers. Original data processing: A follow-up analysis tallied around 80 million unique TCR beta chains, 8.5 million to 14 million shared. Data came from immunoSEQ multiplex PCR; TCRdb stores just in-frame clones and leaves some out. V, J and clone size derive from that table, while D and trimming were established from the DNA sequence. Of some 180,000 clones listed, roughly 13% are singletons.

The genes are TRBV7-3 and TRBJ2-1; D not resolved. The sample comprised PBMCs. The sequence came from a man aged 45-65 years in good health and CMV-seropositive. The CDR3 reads CASSPNTVNEQFF. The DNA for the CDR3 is TGTGCCAGCAGCCCCAACACCGTGAATGAGCAGTTCTTC.